One sample yielded the 27 T cell receptor beta chains listed below, sequenced in a study of shared clonotypes between healthy human individuals. Sequencing was performed with immunoSEQ multiplex PCR; in TCRdb, only in-frame clones are kept and a portion is missing. The sample carries about 2.1 million clones, around 93% recorded once. Terminally differentiated effector memory CD45RA+ cells were excluded from the naive CD8 cells, which were CD45RO-negative and positively selected for CCR7. Sequenced: naive CD8+ T cells from PBMCs. These receptors all stem from a man aged 18 to 35 in good health. Some clones in this sample may be carry-over from other donors' samples.

V usage is TRBV2 and J usage is TRBJ2-3; tentatively, D is TRBD1 (5 bases). Germline V gene lookup returns CDR1 SNHLY and CDR2 FYNNEI. The CDR3 is 18 amino acids. Trimming removed 10 bases from V and 2 bases from J, with 28 bases in between. CDR3 in DNA: TGTGCCACCCGGCTTGGGATGAAGAACCTTGGACACACAGATACGCAGTATTTT. It is translated as CATRLGMKNLGHTDTQYF.

This chain connects TRBV6-6 to TRBJ2-1; D is undetermined. V gave up 5 bases and J gave up 2 bases, with 13 bases separating them. The CDR3 runs to 15 residues. Germline V lookup: CDR1 MNHNY, CDR2 SVGAGI (reference sequence). The CDR3 bases are TGTGCCAGCAGTAGTACGGTTACCACCTACAATGAGCAGTTCTTC. Its translation: CASSSTVTTYNEQFF.

The J gene is TRBJ2-7, the V gene TRBV27, with TRBD2 as a possible D gene (6 bases). V was pared by 5 bases and J by 6 bases, with 11 bases between. Looked up from germline, CDR1 is MNHEY and CDR2 is SMNVEV (reference sequence). The length of the CDR3 is 12 residues. This CDR3 is CASSPAGLEQYF. The CDR3 nucleotides are TGTGCCAGCAGTCCGGCGGGACTCGAGCAGTACTTC.

Concerning this clone: The same CDR3 also results from other DNA sequences found in this sample. The chain joins TRBV19 to TRBJ2-7, with D perhaps given as TRBD1 or TRBD2 (7 bases each). The CDR3 is 15 residues long. Trimming removed 3 bases at V and 0 bases at J, with 12 bases between. Germline V gene data show CDR1 as LNHDA and CDR2 as SQIVND (reference sequence). The CDR3 spells CASSIAGGDSYEQYF. The CDR3 DNA follows: TGTGCCAGTAGTATTGCAGGGGGGGACTCCTACGAGCAGTACTTC.

This clone was detected a few times. The same CDR3 can be traced to other DNA sequences in this sample. The chain carries TRBV5-4 and TRBJ2-7; 13 bases agree with TRBD2. The CDR3 has 15 amino acids. Germline V lookup: CDR1 SGHNT, CDR2 YYREEE (reference sequence). J lost 1 base, V lost 4 bases, and 2 bases had no gene match. CDR3 in DNA: TGTGCCAGCAGCCTGGGACTAGCGGGGTCCTACGAGCAGTACTTC. Amino acid sequence: CASSLGLAGSYEQYF.

For this clone: This sample includes further DNA sequences coding for the same CDR3. The chain combines TRBV28 with TRBJ2-7; 9 nucleotides line up with TRBD1. CDR1 is MDHEN and CDR2 is SYDVKM in the germline V gene. The CDR3 consists of 14 residues. V gave up 2 bases and J gave up 4 bases; unmatched junction bases: 3. The CDR3, as DNA: TGTGCCAGCAGTTTAAGAGGACAGGGGTACGAGCAGTACTTC. It translates to CASSLRGQGYEQYF.

This sequence joins TRBV28 and TRBJ1-2; no clear D. CDR3 length: 11 residues. The V end lost 4 bases, the J end lost 3 bases, and 3 bases lay between the germline ends. Germline V CDR1 and CDR2: MDHEN, SYDVKM. This CDR3 is CASSYHYGYTF. DNA of the CDR3: TGTGCCAGCAGTTACCACTATGGCTACACCTTC.

This chain joins TRBV29-1 and TRBJ2-5; D gene ambiguous. V was clipped by 7 bases and J by 1 base, with 16 bases between them. Germline V gene lookup returns CDR1 SQVTM and CDR2 ANQGSEA. The CDR3 runs 14 residues. CDR3 coding DNA: TGCAGCGCTCTGCATCCCGACCCCCAAGAGACCCAGTACTTC. Translated, it gives CSALHPDPQETQYF.

The chain couples TRBV27 to TRBJ1-2; tentatively, D is TRBD1 (5 bases). This CDR3 spans 16 amino acids. Germline V gives CDR1 MNHEY, CDR2 SMNVEV (reference sequence). Trimming pared 0 bases from V and 2 bases from J, leaving 13 bases between. DNA of the CDR3: TGTGCCAGCAGTTTATCGGAGGGGCAGAAAAACTATGGCTACACCTTC. Amino acids: CASSLSEGQKNYGYTF.

The chain is built from TRBV21-1 and TRBJ1-2; TRBD1, as called in the table, went unchecked against the DNA. TRBV21-1 has pseudogene status. CDR3 length: 16 amino acids. The CDR3: CASSKWTGVVRVGYTF. In nucleotides, the CDR3 is TGTGCCAGCAGCAAATGGACAGGTGTCGTCCGGGTTGGCTACACCTTC.

The rearrangement links TRBV7-9 to TRBJ2-7; TRBD1 matches at 7 bases. Germline assignment: CDR1 SEHNR and CDR2 FQNEAQ (reference sequence). V dropped 2 bases and J dropped 1; count of bases not matched to a gene: 8. The CDR3 has 16 amino acids. The CDR3 is CASSLSDRGPSYEQYF. DNA for the CDR3: TGTGCCAGCAGCTTAAGCGATAGGGGGCCTTCCTACGAGCAGTACTTC. Supplemented by reference TRBV7-9 and TRBJ2-7, the full variable domain reads DTGVSQNPRHKITKRGQNVTFRCDPISEHNRLYWYRQTLGQGPEFLTYFQNEAQLEKSRLLSDRFSAERPKGSFSTLEIQRTEQGDSAMYLCASSLSDRGPSYEQYFGPGTRLTVT.

The genes are TRBV11-2 and TRBJ2-1; 13 positions match TRBD2. Germline values: CDR1 SGHAT, CDR2 FQNNGV. The ends lost 5 bases at V and 8 bases at J; junction bases unmatched: 9. This CDR3 region has 16 residues. Here the CDR3 reads CASSTRTSGSRDEQFF. CDR3 bases: TGTGCCAGCAGCACGCGGACTAGCGGGAGTCGGGATGAGCAGTTCTTC.

The chain carries TRBV9 and TRBJ1-2; tentatively, D is TRBD1 (6 bases). Germline CDR1 and CDR2: SGDLS and YYNGEE. The CDR3 length is 16 residues. V lost 3 bases, J lost 0 bases, and 15 bases lay in between. CDR3 nucleotides: TGTGCCAGCAGCGCCGGCGGGGCAGGGGCTAACTATGGCTACACCTTC. Translation gives CASSAGGAGANYGYTF.

The DNA of the CDR3 is TGTGCCAGCAGACCTAGCGGGAGCAATGAGCAGTTCTTC. Translated: CASRPSGSNEQFF. This rearrangement joins TRBV7-9 to TRBJ2-1, with TRBD2 matching over 10 bases. The CDR3 has 13 amino acids. Germline V gives CDR1 SEHNR, CDR2 FQNEAQ (reference sequence). Trimming at V came to 6 bases and at J to 6 bases, leaving 2 bases not matched to a gene.

The CDR3 nucleotides are TGTGCCAGCAGTGAATATGTCCAAGAGACCCAGTACTTC. This sequence encodes CASSEYVQETQYF. The chain uses TRBV25-1 and TRBJ2-5; D call uncertain. Deletions cut 0 bases from V and 1 base from J, with 3 bases between. Looked up from germline, CDR1 is MGHDK and CDR2 is SYGVNS. The CDR3 is 13 residues long.

This chain uses TRBV11-2 with TRBJ2-2; D is perhaps TRBD1 (6 bases). V was pared by 5 bases and J by 7 bases, with 20 bases between. Germline values: CDR1 SGHAT, CDR2 FQNNGV. The CDR3 is 16 residues long. The DNA of the CDR3 is TGTGCCAGCAGCCCGAGTAGAATAATAGGGGGCGGGGAGCTGTTTTTT. Amino acids: CASSPSRIIGGGELFF.

The V and J genes are TRBV7-9 and TRBJ2-3, with D possibly being TRBD1 (5 bases). The CDR3 covers 15 residues. Between the trimmed V and J ends, which lost 7 bases and 0 bases, there was a span of 14 bases. Germline loops: CDR1 SEHNR, CDR2 FQNEAQ (reference sequence). The CDR3 spells CASTLWGTSTDTQYF. As DNA, the CDR3 is TGTGCCAGCACCCTTTGGGGCACTAGCACAGATACGCAGTATTTT.

V gene TRBV28 combines with J gene TRBJ1-2, with D perhaps TRBD1 (6 bases). V was trimmed by 7 bases and J by 5 bases, leaving 23 bases between them. CDR3 length: 16 residues. In germline, CDR1 is MDHEN, CDR2 SYDVKM. In DNA form, the CDR3 reads TGTGCCAGCACCAAATACTCAGAGGGGGAGGGATATGGCTACACCTTC. This codes for CASTKYSEGEGYGYTF.

The chain combines TRBV5-1 with TRBJ2-2, with 11 bases lining up with TRBD1. Per the germline V gene, CDR1 is SGHRS and CDR2 is YFSETQ. The V and J ends lost 7 bases and 6 bases, in that order; junction bases with no gene match: 2. The length of the CDR3 is 13 residues. CDR3 residues: CASGTGGAGELFF. CDR3 sequence (DNA): TGCGCCAGCGGGACAGGGGGGGCCGGGGAGCTGTTTTTT. The full variable domain, rest sourced from reference TRBV5-1 and TRBJ2-2, is KAGVTQTPRYLIKTRGQQVTLSCSPISGHRSVSWYQQTPGQGLQFLFEYFSETQRNKGNFPGRFSGRQFSNSRSEMNVSTLELGDSALYLCASGTGGAGELFFGEGSRLTVL.

This clone was seen a single time. Other DNA sequences in the sample encode the same CDR3. The V and J genes are TRBV28 and TRBJ2-3; 7 bases map to TRBD1. CDR1 is MDHEN and CDR2 is SYDVKM in the germline V gene. V was pared by 4 bases and J by 1 base, with 2 bases of the junction left unmatched. The CDR3 extends over 14 amino acids. CDR3 region: CASSSGQGTDTQYF. The CDR3 bases are TGTGCCAGCAGTTCTGGACAGGGCACAGATACGCAGTATTTT.

The rearrangement links TRBV9 to TRBJ2-1; D not resolved. The CDR3 covers 12 residues. Trimming removed 4 bases at V and 7 bases at J, with 9 bases between. Germline V gene data show CDR1 as SGDLS and CDR2 as YYNGEE. The CDR3 here is CASSFSRNEQFF. Here the CDR3 DNA reads TGTGCCAGCAGCTTCAGCAGGAATGAGCAGTTCTTC.

The chain combines TRBV14 with TRBJ2-6; TRBD1 or TRBD2 may be the D gene (5 bases each). The CDR3 consists of 17 residues. The V gene's germline CDR1 is SGHDN and CDR2 FVKESK. V was cut by 4 bases and J by 1 base, with 14 bases left in between. The CDR3 nucleotides read TGTGCCAGCAGCCCCCCGGGGACGACGTCTGGGGCCAACGTCCTGACTTTC. Translated: CASSPPGTTSGANVLTF.

This clone was seen a handful of times. The chain is built from TRBV28 and TRBJ2-3; possibly TRBD1 for D (6 bases). The length of the CDR3 is 15 residues. The V gene's germline CDR1 is MDHEN and CDR2 SYDVKM. The V and J ends lost 5 bases and 2 bases respectively, with 14 bases between them. The CDR3 region has the DNA TGTGCCAGCAGTACCCGACAGGCTATCACAGATACGCAGTATTTT. Translated: CASSTRQAITDTQYF.

Notes on this clone: This same CDR3 is encoded by further DNA sequences in the sample. In DNA, the CDR3 is TGTGCCAGCAGCGTAGTCCGCGGAGGCTACACCTTC. Translating gives CASSVVRGGYTF. The chain carries TRBV9 and TRBJ1-2; D ambiguous. Trimming pared 0 bases from V and 8 bases from J, leaving 8 bases between. Per germline, CDR1 SGDLS and CDR2 YYNGEE. There are 12 residues in the CDR3. Based on the CDR3 plus reference TRBV9 and TRBJ1-2, the full variable domain is DSGVTQTPKHLITATGQRVTLRCSPRSGDLSVYWYQQSLDQGLQFLIQYYNGEERAKGNILERFSAQQFPDLHSELNLSSLELGDSALYFCASSVVRGGYTFGSGTRLTVV.

Worth noting for this clone: A junction boundary mismatches the germline segment, possibly from a read error. The rearrangement joins TRBV7-9 to TRBJ2-7; D possibly matches TRBD1 or TRBD2 (5 bases each). The V gene's germline CDR1 is SEHNR and CDR2 FQNEAQ (reference sequence). The CDR3 runs to 16 residues. In DNA form, the CDR3 reads TGTGCCAGCAGCCTAGCCTTGGTAGGGGCCTCCTACGAGCAGTACTTC. Translating it yields CASSLALVGASYEQYF.

This chain joins TRBV7-9 and TRBJ2-6; possibly TRBD1 for D (5 bases). CDR3 length: 17 amino acids. Germline lookup yields CDR1 SEHNR and CDR2 FQNEAQ (reference sequence). Trimming cost V 4 bases and J 2 bases, with 15 bases left between them. The CDR3 region is CASSSFDRQPGANVLTF. The CDR3 DNA sequence: TGTGCCAGCAGCTCCTTCGACCGACAGCCTGGGGCCAACGTCCTGACTTTC.

The J gene is TRBJ1-4, the V gene TRBV27; 7 nucleotides match TRBD1. Germline V gives CDR1 MNHEY, CDR2 SMNVEV (reference sequence). After removal of 5 bases from V and 5 bases from J, the junction contained 17 bases not matched to a gene. The CDR3 has 18 amino acids. CDR3 sequence reads: CASSLYPPPGTENEKLFF. The CDR3, as DNA: TGTGCCAGCAGTCTATATCCCCCCCCCGGGACAGAAAATGAAAAACTGTTTTTT.